Listed below are T cell receptor beta chains from one sample, sequenced in a study of T cell responses to AZD1222 COVID-19 vaccine. Data came from immunoSEQ multiplex PCR; TCRdb stores just in-frame clones and leaves some out. The sample includes about 140,000 clones, more than 75% of them seen just once. This material consisted of peripheral blood, taken 28 days after the second AZD1222 dose. The receptors derive from an adult who received the AZD1222 COVID-19 vaccine. The CDR3 runs from the conserved cysteine through the conserved F or W. The order of the fields is clone size, J gene, V gene, D gene, CDR3 protein, CDR3 DNA. D genes are given only for firm matches. Some rows have no size entry. The others give once, few or many, or a class for an expanded clone.

>NA|TRBJ1-2|TRBV20-1|NA
CSAAKYGYTF
TGCAGTGCCGCAAAGTATGGCTACACCTTC
>NA|TRBJ2-2|TRBV27|NA
CASSFFLPQGGGELFF
TGTGCCAGCAGTTTTTTCCTCCCCCAGGGTGGCGGGGAGCTGTTTTTT
>NA|TRBJ1-4|TRBV7-6|TRBD1
CASSAGTGANEKLFF
TGTGCCAGCAGCGCCGGGACAGGTGCTAATGAAAAACTGTTTTTT
>NA|TRBJ2-5|TRBV7-3|NA
CASSPIGGRGETQYF
TGTGCCAGCAGCCCAATCGGGGGTCGAGGGGAGACCCAGTACTTC
>NA|TRBJ1-5|TRBV18|TRBD1
CASRGTANQPQHF
TGTGCCAGCCGCGGGACAGCTAATCAGCCCCAGCATTTT
>NA|TRBJ2-3|TRBV6-5|TRBD1
CASMRQGVLPDTQYF
TGTGCCAGCATGCGACAGGGGGTGCTCCCAGATACGCAGTATTTT
>NA|TRBJ2-2|TRBV28|NA
CASITNANTGELFF
TGTGCCAGCATAACGAATGCGAACACCGGGGAGCTGTTTTTT
>once|TRBJ2-5|TRBV5-1|TRBD2
CASSAPLAGIETQYF
TGCGCCAGCAGCGCCCCACTAGCGGGAATTGAGACCCAGTACTTC
>NA|TRBJ1-2|TRBV28|NA
CASSSHYGYTF
TGTGCCAGCAGCTCGCACTATGGCTACACCTTC
>NA|TRBJ1-2|TRBV23-1|NA
CASGSLGRLYGYTF
TGCGCCAGCGGCAGCCTAGGACGGCTCTATGGCTACACCTTC
>once|TRBJ1-1|TRBV5-1|NA
CASSLSEGVTTEAFF
TGCGCCAGCAGCTTGTCTGAGGGAGTAACAACTGAAGCTTTCTTT
>NA|TRBJ2-1|TRBV27|NA
CASSNFREQFF
TGTGCCAGCAGTAATTTCCGCGAGCAGTTCTTC
>NA|TRBJ1-1|TRBV6-4|NA
CASSDGVQAERGVNTEAFF
TGTGCCAGCAGTGACGGGGTACAGGCAGAAAGAGGGGTGAACACTGAAGCTTTCTTT
>once|TRBJ1-1|TRBV6-5|TRBD1
CASIFNRGLNTEAFF
TGTGCCAGCATCTTTAACAGGGGTCTGAACACTGAAGCTTTCTTT
>NA|TRBJ1-5|TRBV2|NA
CASKDRSGPWPQHF
TGTGCCAGCAAAGACAGGTCGGGCCCCTGGCCCCAGCATTTT
>NA|TRBJ1-5|TRBV2|TRBD1
CASSVKLGQGAYSNQPQHF
TGTGCCAGCAGCGTCAAGCTGGGACAGGGGGCTTATAGCAATCAGCCCCAGCATTTT
>NA|TRBJ1-2|TRBV5-6|TRBD1
CASNQGQGDYGYTF
TGTGCCAGCAATCAAGGGCAGGGGGACTATGGCTACACCTTC
>NA|TRBJ1-1|TRBV7-9|NA
CASSYHDPGKNTEAFF
TGTGCCAGCAGCTACCACGACCCGGGGAAGAACACTGAAGCTTTCTTT
>once|TRBJ1-1|TRBV29-1|NA
CSVEAGASNTEAFF
TGCAGCGTTGAGGCGGGGGCATCGAACACTGAAGCTTTCTTT
>NA|TRBJ2-5|TRBV7-3|TRBD2
CASSLAASGGVETQYF
TGTGCCAGCAGCTTAGCTGCTAGCGGGGGGGTAGAGACCCAGTACTTC
>NA|TRBJ2-7|TRBV18|NA
CASSPPGTAATYEQYF
TGTGCCAGCTCGCCGCCCGGGACCGCCGCAACCTACGAGCAGTACTTC
>NA|TRBJ1-5|TRBV19|NA
CATRDARQPQHF
TGTGCCACTCGGGATGCCCGACAGCCCCAGCATTTT
>NA|TRBJ1-1|TRBV10-3|NA
CAISEGVGDTEAFF
TGTGCCATCAGCGAGGGGGTCGGGGACACTGAAGCTTTCTTT
>NA|TRBJ1-2|TRBV9|NA
CASSALGTVPGYTF
TGTGCCAGCAGCGCGTTGGGAACAGTCCCAGGCTACACCTTC
>NA|TRBJ1-2|TRBV4-3|NA
CASSQVGDMSYGYTF
TGCGCCAGCAGCCAAGTCGGGGACATGAGCTATGGCTACACCTTC
>NA|TRBJ1-5|TRBV4-2|NA
CASSPLGTADQPQHF
TGTGCCAGCAGCCCACTTGGGACGGCAGATCAGCCCCAGCATTTT
>NA|TRBJ1-6|TRBV28|NA
CASRLDRLWSPLHF
TGTGCCAGCAGGCTTGACAGGTTATGGTCACCCCTCCACTTT
>NA|TRBJ1-2|TRBV5-1|TRBD1
CASSPGQGEVNGYTF
TGCGCCAGCAGCCCGGGACAGGGTGAAGTTAATGGCTACACCTTC
>NA|TRBJ2-2|TRBV2|TRBD1
CASNDRVNTGELFF
TGTGCCAGCAACGACAGGGTCAACACCGGGGAGCTGTTTTTT
>NA|TRBJ2-3|TRBV29-1|NA
CSTMLDTQYF
TGCAGCACCATGTTGGATACGCAGTATTTT
>NA|TRBJ2-7|TRBV5-1|NA
CASSLPTNEQYF
TGCGCCAGCAGCCTGCCTACCAACGAGCAGTACTTC
>NA|TRBJ1-5|TRBV7-2|TRBD1
CASSLAVGQNQPQHF
TGTGCCAGCAGCTTAGCCGTGGGACAGAATCAGCCCCAGCATTTT
>NA|TRBJ1-4|TRBV29-1|NA
CSVNLREKLFF
TGCAGCGTTAATCTCAGGGAAAAACTGTTTTTT
>NA|TRBJ1-2|TRBV28|NA
CASMASGPMGGYTF
TGTGCCAGCATGGCATCAGGCCCTATGGGTGGCTACACCTTC
>NA|TRBJ2-1|TRBV7-3|NA
CASSPDQHREQFF
TGTGCCAGCAGTCCGGACCAGCACCGTGAGCAGTTCTTC
>NA|TRBJ1-1|TRBV19|NA
CASSRGQRDTEAFF
TGTGCCAGTAGTAGAGGACAGAGGGACACTGAAGCTTTCTTT
>few|TRBJ2-6|TRBV28|NA
CASSPGGRDAANVLTF
TGTGCCAGCAGCCCAGGCGGGCGGGACGCGGCCAACGTCCTGACTTTC
>NA|TRBJ1-1|TRBV28|TRBD1
CASSLGDSLHTEAFF
TGTGCCAGCAGCCTTGGGGACAGCCTTCACACTGAAGCTTTCTTT